This T cell receptor (beta chain) was sequenced in a study of response to subunit inactivated influenza vaccine. The V segment lost 5 bases and the J segment 6 bases; nucleotides outside the gene matches: 8. The germline CDR1 and CDR2 sequences are LGHNA and YSLEER. The CDR3 runs 15 residues. TCRdb re-called the RT-PCR reads through MiXCR, storing one row per CDR3 protein. Among about 500,000 distinct CDR3 sequences listed, 16% were seen once. The V and J genes are TRBV4-3 and TRBJ2-3, with 10 bases identical to TRBD2. The clonotype originates from a man in his fifties or sixties who received an inactivated influenza vaccine. Here the sequenced sample was CD4+ T cells sorted from PBMCs, taken 23 months after vaccination. The CDR3 bases are TGCGCCAGCAGCACGAGCGGGAGGGCGTGGGATACGCAGTATTTT. It encodes CASSTSGRAWDTQYF.